This paragraph reports one TCR beta chain. Other DNA variants within this sample encode the same CDR3. These data originate in a study of blood T cell repertoires in COVID-19. For the study at large: T cells, B-cell-depleted T cells, or PBMCs supplied cDNA or gDNA.

Ages ranged from 18 to 89 years, with residence in fewer than 25 US areas. Assignment of participants to cohorts was predicated upon participant-reported clinical history. The CDR3 contains 14 residues. Trimming removed 4 bases at V and 1 base at J, with 11 bases between. Per the germline V gene, CDR1 is SGHRS and CDR2 is YFSETQ. The authors' processing: The assay estimated nucleated cells by amplifying reference gene primers. Clones were read by immunoSEQ multiplex PCR, and TCRdb kept only the in-frame ones, dropping some. V, J and clone size derive from that table, while D and trimming were established from the DNA sequence. The data hold 250,000 or so clones, with about 90% observed a single time.

Sequenced: PBMCs or T cells enriched from blood (not recorded which). This clonotype was obtained from a woman between 25 and 40 years old who had been exposed to COVID-19. The chain recombines TRBV5-1 with TRBJ1-1; D might be TRBD1 (6 bases). CDR3 amino acids: CASSLGQQNTEAFF. The DNA of the CDR3 is TGCGCCAGCAGCCTCGGACAGCAGAACACTGAAGCTTTCTTT.